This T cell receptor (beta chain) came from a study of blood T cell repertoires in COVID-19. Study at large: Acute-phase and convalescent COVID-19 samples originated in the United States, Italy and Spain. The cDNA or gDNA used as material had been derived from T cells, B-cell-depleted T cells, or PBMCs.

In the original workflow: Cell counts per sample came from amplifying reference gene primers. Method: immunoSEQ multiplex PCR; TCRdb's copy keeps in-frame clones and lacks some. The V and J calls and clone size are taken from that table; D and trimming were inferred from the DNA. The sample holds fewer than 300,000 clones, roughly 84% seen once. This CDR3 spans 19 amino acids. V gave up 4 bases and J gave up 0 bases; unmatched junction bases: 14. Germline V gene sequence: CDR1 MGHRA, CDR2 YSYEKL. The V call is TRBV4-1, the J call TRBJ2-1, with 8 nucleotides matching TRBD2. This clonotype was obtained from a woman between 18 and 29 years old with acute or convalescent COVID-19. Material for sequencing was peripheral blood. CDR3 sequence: CASSPHGASGPSSYNEQFF. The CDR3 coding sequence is TGCGCCAGCAGCCCCCATGGGGCTAGCGGGCCGAGCTCCTACAATGAGCAGTTCTTC.